Presented here are 21 T cell receptor beta chains from one specimen sequenced in a study of T cells after posttransplantation cyclophosphamide. The data were produced by immunoSEQ multiplex PCR, yet TCRdb's version contains in-frame clones alone and is incomplete. Reported are tens of thousands of clones, none seen only once; the ten largest carry approximately 6%. The sequenced material came from PBMCs. These receptors all stem from a man younger than 45 in good health and a related stem cell transplant donor.

This clone was counted ten times or more. J is TRBJ2-7 and V is TRBV19; D not certain. V lost 3 bases and J 3 bases, leaving 9 bases between the germline ends. This CDR3 has 13 residues. CDR1 LNHDA and CDR2 SQIVND come from the germline V gene (reference sequence). The CDR3 nucleotides read TGTGCCAGTAGTATTCAAGGGTACTACGAGCAGTACTTC. It is translated as CASSIQGYYEQYF.

This clone was seen at least ten times. This chain joins TRBV5-4 and TRBJ2-1; 11 bases are a match to TRBD1. The length of the CDR3 is 15 residues. V shed 3 bases and J 6 bases; nucleotides not matched to a gene: 5. From germline, CDR1 is SGHNT and CDR2 YYREEE (reference sequence). The CDR3, as DNA: TGTGCCAGCAGCTCGGGACAGGGGGTCTCCAATGAGCAGTTCTTC. Translating it yields CASSSGQGVSNEQFF.

This clone was seen at least ten times. The rearrangement links TRBV27 to TRBJ2-7; the D gene is possibly TRBD1 (6 bases). Trimming removed 2 bases at V and 2 bases at J, with 7 bases between. CDR3 length: 13 residues. Germline lookup yields CDR1 MNHEY and CDR2 SMNVEV (reference sequence). CDR3 coding DNA: TGTGCCAGCAGTTTACGGGACACCTACGAGCAGTACTTC. Protein product: CASSLRDTYEQYF.

This clone showed up many times. This rearrangement joins TRBV10-3 to TRBJ1-2, with D possibly matching TRBD1 (6 bases). V lost 8 bases and J 3 bases, leaving 10 bases between the germline ends. The germline gives CDR1 ENHRY, CDR2 SYGVKD. There are 12 residues in the CDR3. The CDR3 loop reads CAIGRQDYGYTF. The CDR3 DNA sequence: TGTGCCATCGGGAGACAGGACTATGGCTACACCTTC.

This chain uses TRBV28 with TRBJ2-2, with 9 bases that match TRBD1. The CDR3 covers 14 residues. Per germline, CDR1 MDHEN and CDR2 SYDVKM. J gave up 7 bases and V 6 bases, and 6 bases lay outside the gene matches. DNA for the CDR3: TGTGCCAGCAGCCCGGGACAGGGTTACGGGGAGCTGTTTTTT. It is translated as CASSPGQGYGELFF. Complete variable domain (other parts from reference TRBV28 and TRBJ2-2): DVKVTQSSRYLVKRTGEKVFLECVQDMDHENMFWYRQDPGLGLRLIYFSYDVKMKEKGDIPEGYSVSREKKERFSLILESASTNQTSMYLCASSPGQGYGELFFGEGSRLTVL.

The sample holds many counts of this clone. This chain joins TRBV28 and TRBJ2-7, with D unresolved. Per germline, CDR1 MDHEN and CDR2 SYDVKM. The V and J ends lost 6 bases and 6 bases respectively, with 12 bases between them. CDR3 length equals 12 residues. CDR3 sequence reads: CASRTTVREQYF. For the CDR3, the DNA is TGTGCCAGCAGAACAACCGTCCGCGAGCAGTACTTC.

This clone was detected ten times or more. V usage is TRBV7-2 and J usage is TRBJ1-5, with 7 positions matching TRBD1. Germline CDR1 SGHTA, CDR2 FQGNSA. This CDR3 region has 16 residues. Trimming at V came to 2 bases and at J to 0 bases, leaving 4 bases not matched to a gene. The CDR3 nucleotides are TGTGCCAGCAGCTTACACCGACAGGGTAGCAATCAGCCCCAGCATTTT. As protein: CASSLHRQGSNQPQHF.

The sample holds many counts of this clone. The CDR3 region is CATSMAGTEAFF. CDR3 nucleotide sequence: TGTGCCACCAGCATGGCGGGGACTGAAGCTTTCTTT. The genes are TRBV15 and TRBJ1-1; D unclear. The germline V and J ends were trimmed by 4 bases and 5 bases, with 8 bases remaining between them. The CDR3 sequence is 12 residues long. CDR1 and CDR2 from the germline V gene are LNHNV and YYDKDF (reference sequence).

This clone was counted many times. This sequence joins TRBV29-1 and TRBJ2-1; unclear D gene. Trimming removed 3 bases at V and 4 bases at J, with 4 bases between. The CDR3 is 11 amino acids. Germline V lookup: CDR1 SQVTM, CDR2 ANQGSEA. The DNA of the CDR3 is TGCAGCGTTGACAGTTACAATGAGCAGTTCTTC. Amino acids: CSVDSYNEQFF.

This clone was observed many times. The CDR3 region has the DNA TGCGCCAGCAGCTTTCAGGGGCCCTCGAACACTGAAGCTTTCTTT. Amino acids: CASSFQGPSNTEAFF. The chain has TRBV5-1 and TRBJ1-1; D is perhaps TRBD1 (6 bases). Germline CDR1 and CDR2: SGHRS and YFSETQ. The CDR3 is 15 amino acids. V was pared by 2 bases and J by 1 base, with 12 bases between.

This clone was seen ten or more times. The chain couples TRBV7-8 to TRBJ2-7, with TRBD2 matching 8 bases. From germline, CDR1 is SGHVS and CDR2 FQNEAQ. This CDR3 comprises 19 residues. V gave up 2 bases and J gave up 4 bases; unmatched junction bases: 19. The CDR3 loop reads CASSLTSGIAGFKRYEQYF. The DNA for the CDR3 is TGTGCCAGCAGCTTAACCTCCGGGATAGCGGGGTTCAAAAGGTACGAGCAGTACTTC. The full variable domain, its missing parts supplied by reference TRBV7-8 and TRBJ2-7, is GAGVSQSPRYKVAKRGQDVALRCDPISGHVSLFWYQQALGQGPEFLTYFQNEAQLDKSGLPSDRFFAERPEGSVSTLKIQRTQQEDSAVYLCASSLTSGIAGFKRYEQYFGPGTRLTVT.

This clone came up a few times. In nucleotides, the CDR3 is TGTGCCAGCAGTTTGTGGCTAGCGGGGCGCACAGATACGCAGTATTTT. This gives the protein CASSLWLAGRTDTQYF. This sequence joins TRBV12-3 or TRBV12-4 and TRBJ2-3; 9 nucleotides agree with TRBD2. V trimming: 3 bases; J trimming: 1 base; junction bases outside the gene matches: 5. The CDR3 loop spans 16 amino acids.

Many counts were recorded for this clone. The chain has TRBV6-2 or TRBV6-3 and TRBJ1-5; TRBD1 matches 7 bases. The V segment lost 2 bases and the J segment 6 bases; nucleotides outside the gene matches: 7. The CDR3 length is 15 residues. Germline CDR1 and CDR2: MNHEY and SVGEGT. DNA for the CDR3: TGTGCCAGCAGTTACATTGACAGGGTCGGTCAGCCCCAGCATTTT. It is translated as CASSYIDRVGQPQHF.

The chain combines TRBV5-5 with TRBJ2-5; TRBD1 aligns across 8 bases. J was trimmed by 2 bases and V by 3 bases; bases with no gene match: 6. This CDR3 contains 15 residues. Germline CDR1 reads SGHKS; CDR2 reads YYEKEE (reference sequence). The CDR3 here is CASSSFRTGQETQYF. In DNA form, the CDR3 reads TGTGCCAGCAGCTCATTTCGGACAGGGCAAGAGACCCAGTACTTC. The variable domain in full, with the rest retrieved from reference TRBV5-5 and TRBJ2-5, is DAGVTQSPTHLIKTRGQQVTLRCSPISGHKSVSWYQQVLGQGPQFIFQYYEKEERGRGNFPDRFSARQFPNYSSELNVNALLLGDSALYLCASSSFRTGQETQYFGPGTRLLVL.

This clone appeared many times. The chain combines TRBV19 with TRBJ2-3, with 15 bases identical to TRBD2. The V gene end was trimmed by 4 bases and the J gene end by 5 bases; junction bases not matched to a gene: 4. This CDR3 comprises 16 residues. Germline CDR1 LNHDA, CDR2 SQIVND (reference sequence). The CDR3 coding sequence is TGTGCCAGTAGTACGGGACTAGCGGGGGGAAGAGATACGCAGTATTTT. Protein: CASSTGLAGGRDTQYF.

This chain uses TRBV7-8 with TRBJ2-5; 10 bases are a match to TRBD2. The V segment lost 4 bases and the J segment 10 bases; nucleotides outside the gene matches: 9. Germline V gene data show CDR1 as SGHVS and CDR2 as FQNEAQ. The CDR3 runs to 14 residues. The CDR3 is CASSSQAGGTGQYF. In DNA, the CDR3 is TGTGCCAGCAGCTCTCAAGCGGGGGGGACGGGCCAGTACTTC.

This clone was recorded at least ten times. For the CDR3, the DNA is TGTGCCAGCAGGCGACAGGGCCTCGACGCCGGGGAGCTGTTTTTT. Protein: CASRRQGLDAGELFF. This chain joins TRBV2 and TRBJ2-2; 7 bases match TRBD1. Germline V gene data show CDR1 as SNHLY and CDR2 as FYNNEI. The CDR3 loop spans 15 amino acids. The ends lost 6 bases at V and 6 bases at J; junction bases unmatched: 10.

This clone was counted at least ten times. CDR3 in amino acids: CAISEGTGAYGYTF. CDR3 DNA sequence: TGTGCCATCAGTGAGGGGACAGGGGCTTATGGCTACACCTTC. The rearrangement joins TRBV10-3 to TRBJ1-2; 10 bases match TRBD1. V was pared by 2 bases and J by 5 bases, with 2 bases of the junction left unmatched. CDR1 is ENHRY and CDR2 is SYGVKD in the germline V gene. This CDR3 is 14 amino acids long.

This clone was seen only a few times. V gene TRBV27 combines with J gene TRBJ2-6, with D perhaps TRBD1 (6 bases). Trimming cost V 2 bases and J 2 bases, with 10 bases left between them. The germline gives CDR1 MNHEY, CDR2 SMNVEV (reference sequence). CDR3 length: 16 amino acids. The CDR3 DNA sequence: TGTGCCAGCAGTTTACTTACAGGGACTGGGGCCAACGTCCTGACTTTC. Protein: CASSLLTGTGANVLTF.

In this sample, this clone turned up many times. The chain links TRBV7-3 to TRBJ2-1; 8 bases agree with TRBD2. The germline V gene has CDR1 SGHTA and CDR2 FQGTGA. The length of the CDR3 is 16 residues. V dropped 1 base and J dropped 2; count of bases not matched to a gene: 4. CDR3 nucleotide sequence: TGTGCCAGCAGCTTAATGGTCGGGGGGGCCTACAATGAGCAGTTCTTC. Translating gives CASSLMVGGAYNEQFF.

The table lists this clone with many counts. V usage is TRBV19 and J usage is TRBJ1-5, with TRBD1 matching 8 bases. The germline V gene encodes CDR1 LNHDA and CDR2 SQIVND (reference sequence). The V gene end was trimmed by 2 bases and the J gene end by 2 bases; junction bases not matched to a gene: 5. The CDR3 has 16 residues. The CDR3 protein is CASSIFGQGRNQPQHF. The CDR3 nucleotides read TGTGCCAGTAGTATATTTGGACAGGGACGCAATCAGCCCCAGCATTTT. Based on the CDR3 plus reference TRBV19 and TRBJ1-5, the full variable domain is DGGITQSPKYLFRKEGQNVTLSCEQNLNHDAMYWYRQDPGQGLRLIYYSQIVNDFQKGDIAEGYSVSREKKESFPLTVTSAQKNPTAFYLCASSIFGQGRNQPQHFGDGTRLSIL.